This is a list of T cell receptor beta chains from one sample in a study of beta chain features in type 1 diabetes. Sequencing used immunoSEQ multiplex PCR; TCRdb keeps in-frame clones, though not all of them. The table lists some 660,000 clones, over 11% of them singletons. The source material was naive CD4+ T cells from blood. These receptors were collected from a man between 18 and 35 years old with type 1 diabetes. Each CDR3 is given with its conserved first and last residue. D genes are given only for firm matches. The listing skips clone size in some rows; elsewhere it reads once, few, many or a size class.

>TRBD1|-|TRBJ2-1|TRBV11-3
TGTGCCAGCAGCGCCGGACAGGGCTCCTACAATGAGCAGTTCTTC
CASSAGQGSYNEQFF
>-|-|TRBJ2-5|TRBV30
TGTGCCTGGACACGAGGGCGGCGGGAGACCCAGTACTTC
CAWTRGRRETQYF
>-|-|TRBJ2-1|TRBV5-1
TGCGCCAGCAGCTTGGTCCCCAGGGGGGAGAGGGAGCAGTTCTTC
CASSLVPRGEREQFF
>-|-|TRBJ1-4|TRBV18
TGTGCCAGCTCACCTTCTTCCGGGACTGCTAATGAAAAACTGTTTTTT
CASSPSSGTANEKLFF
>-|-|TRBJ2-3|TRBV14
TGTGCCAGCAGAGAAATCGGGTCTAGCACAGATACGCAGTATTTT
CASREIGSSTDTQYF
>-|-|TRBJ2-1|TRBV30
TGTGCCTGGTCCCCTAGAAATGAGCAGTTCTTC
CAWSPRNEQFF
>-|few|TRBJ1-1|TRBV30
TGTGCCTGGAAAGGTGTTGGACAAGCTTTCTTT
CAWKGVGQAFF
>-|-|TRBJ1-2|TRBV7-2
TGTGCCAGCAGCTTAGACACGCTTAACTATGGCTACACCTTC
CASSLDTLNYGYTF
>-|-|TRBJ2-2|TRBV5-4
TGTGCCACAGAAGGCCGGCGACGCACCGGGGAGCTGTTTTTT
CATEGRRRTGELFF
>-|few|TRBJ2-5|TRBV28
TGTGCCAGCAGCGAACGGGGACTCCAAGAGACCCAGTACTTC
CASSERGLQETQYF
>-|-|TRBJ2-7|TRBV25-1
TGTGCCAGCATGGGTTGGTACGAGCAGTACTTC
CASMGWYEQYF
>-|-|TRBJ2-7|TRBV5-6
TGTGCCAGCAGCTTGGAAGCCTACGAGCAGTACTTC
CASSLEAYEQYF
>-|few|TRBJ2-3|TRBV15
TGTGCCACCAGCAGAGATCGGGAAGGTACGCAGTATTTT
CATSRDREGTQYF
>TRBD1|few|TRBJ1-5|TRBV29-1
TGCAGCGTACGGGACAGGGGCAATCAGCCCCAGCATTTT
CSVRDRGNQPQHF
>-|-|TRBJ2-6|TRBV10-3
TGTGCCATCAGTGAGTCGCCAGGAACTAAAAGCTCTGGGGCCAACGTCCTGACTTTC
CAISESPGTKSSGANVLTF
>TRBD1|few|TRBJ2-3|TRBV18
TGTGCCAGCTCACCACGACAGGGCCCAGATACGCAGTATTTT
CASSPRQGPDTQYF
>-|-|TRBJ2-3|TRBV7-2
TGTGCCAGCCGAGGCGGGGGCACAGATACGCAGTATTTT
CASRGGGTDTQYF
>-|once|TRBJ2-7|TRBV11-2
TGTGCCAGCAGCTTAAGTCTGGCCCAGGGGTTGTACTTC
CASSLSLAQGLYF
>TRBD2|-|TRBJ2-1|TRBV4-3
TGCGCCAGCAGCCAATCAAAGGTAGGGACTAGCGGGCCTCCTACCGATGAGCAGTTCTTC
CASSQSKVGTSGPPTDEQFF
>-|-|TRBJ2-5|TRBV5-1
TGCGCCAGCAGCGTGCCGAGGGTCGGCGAGACCCAGTACTTC
CASSVPRVGETQYF
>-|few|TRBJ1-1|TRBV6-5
TGTGCCAGCAGTTACTCGTCGGGGCTGAGCACTGAAGCTTTCTTT
CASSYSSGLSTEAFF